The 7 T cell receptor beta chains below come from one sample, sequenced in a study of T-cell reconstitution after alpha-beta-depleted transplantation in children. A TCRbeta library incorporating unique molecular identifiers was prepared. TCRdb recomputed calls from the PCR reads with MiXCR, one row per CDR3 protein. The sample has 670,000 or so distinct CDR3 sequences; 10% to 15% are singletons. The sample consisted of PBMCs, taken before TCRalphabeta/CD19-depleted stem cell transplant. These receptors were taken from a girl aged 2 to 9 with congenital amegakaryocytic thrombocytopenia, due to receive a stem cell transplant.

The sample holds a few counts of this clonotype. The DNA of the CDR3 is TGTGCCAGCAGCTTAGCCTCCCCCGACGGTCTTCAGATGAACACTGAAGCTTTCTTT. Translation gives CASSLASPDGLQMNTEAFF. This chain uses TRBV7-6 with TRBJ1-1; unclear D gene. With 0 bases removed from V and 0 bases from J, the gap between germline ends came to 20 bases. The CDR3 is 19 residues long. Germline V lookup: CDR1 SGHVS, CDR2 FNYEAQ.

This clonotype was seen many times. Here the CDR3 DNA reads TGCGCCAGCAGCCAAGAAACTAGCGGGAGTTTCTATGAGCAGTTCTTC. Residues: CASSQETSGSFYEQFF. This sequence joins TRBV4-1 and TRBJ2-1; 11 bases are shared with TRBD2. Germline lookup yields CDR1 MGHRA and CDR2 YSYEKL. V trimming: 0 bases; J trimming: 8 bases; junction bases outside the gene matches: 6. CDR3 length: 16 amino acids.

This chain links TRBV12-5 with TRBJ2-3, with TRBD2 matching over 9 bases. This CDR3 is built from 16 residues. Looked up from germline, CDR1 is LGHNT and CDR2 is FRNRAP. V shed 6 bases, J shed 4 bases, and the junction held 11 bases outside the gene matches. CDR3 residues: CASGPGGSGSSDTQYF. The DNA of the CDR3 is TGTGCTAGTGGCCCCGGGGGTAGCGGGAGCTCAGATACGCAGTATTTT.

This clonotype was observed at least ten times. The chain has TRBV15 and TRBJ1-3; D is unresolved. The V end was cut by 0 bases, the J end by 0 bases, with 9 bases between. This CDR3 comprises 16 residues. Per germline, CDR1 LNHNV and CDR2 YYDKDF (reference sequence). The CDR3 region is CATSRETPSSGNTIYF. CDR3 DNA sequence: TGTGCCACCAGCAGAGAGACCCCGAGCTCTGGAAACACCATATATTTT.

V usage is TRBV5-1 and J usage is TRBJ2-2; tentatively, D is TRBD2 (7 bases). V lost 0 bases, J lost 3 bases, and 15 bases lay in between. The germline V gene encodes CDR1 SGHRS and CDR2 YFSETQ. The CDR3 runs to 17 residues. CDR3 amino acids: CASSLEWRGPYTGELFF. CDR3 nucleotide sequence: TGCGCCAGCAGCTTGGAGTGGCGGGGGCCTTACACCGGGGAGCTGTTTTTT.

This clonotype appeared many times. This sequence joins TRBV18 and TRBJ1-3; D is unresolved. Germline V lookup: CDR1 KGHSH, CDR2 LQKENI. The CDR3 spans 15 residues. The V end lost 2 bases, the J end lost 0 bases, and 8 bases lay between the germline ends. Here the CDR3 DNA reads TGTGCCAGCTCACCAAACGGAGACTCTGGAAACACCATATATTTT. Its protein is CASSPNGDSGNTIYF.

Ten or more counts support this clonotype. The CDR3: CSAPGAYNEQFF. The CDR3 nucleotides read TGCAGCGCCCCGGGGGCCTACAATGAGCAGTTCTTC. This chain uses TRBV29-1 with TRBJ2-1, with a possible D match to TRBD2 (6 bases). In germline, CDR1 is SQVTM, CDR2 ANQGSEA. The CDR3 runs 12 residues. V shed 7 bases and J shed 2 bases, with 9 bases lying between them.